This T cell receptor beta chain emerged from a study of CD8 T cells in Susac syndrome. The authors reverse transcribed roughly 0.5 to 1 ug RNA with random hexamers. An immunoSEQ multiplex PCR generated amplified TCR beta CDR3 products spanning 54 Vbeta and 13 Jbeta. One entry per CDR3 protein results from TCRdb running MiXCR on the immunoSEQ multiplex PCR reads. This sample has 200,000 to 250,000 distinct CDR3 sequences; 92% occur once, and the top ten carry around 0.15%. Trimming stripped 0 bases from V and 5 bases from J, with 8 bases between. Germline CDR1 SGHDT, CDR2 YYEEEE. The CDR3 has 13 amino acids. The multiple sclerosis control cohort comprised treatment-naive individuals presenting with stable or active relapsing-remitting disease. Negative isolation yielded CD8+ and CD4+ T cells; FACS enriched TEMRA cells.

This TCR was sampled from a human donor with multiple sclerosis. The chain has TRBV5-6 and TRBJ1-1; D gene unclear. Sequences were obtained from CD8+ T cells from PBMCs. CDR3 sequence: CASSLGQSTEAFF. The CDR3 coding sequence is TGTGCCAGCAGCTTGGGACAATCGACTGAAGCTTTCTTT.